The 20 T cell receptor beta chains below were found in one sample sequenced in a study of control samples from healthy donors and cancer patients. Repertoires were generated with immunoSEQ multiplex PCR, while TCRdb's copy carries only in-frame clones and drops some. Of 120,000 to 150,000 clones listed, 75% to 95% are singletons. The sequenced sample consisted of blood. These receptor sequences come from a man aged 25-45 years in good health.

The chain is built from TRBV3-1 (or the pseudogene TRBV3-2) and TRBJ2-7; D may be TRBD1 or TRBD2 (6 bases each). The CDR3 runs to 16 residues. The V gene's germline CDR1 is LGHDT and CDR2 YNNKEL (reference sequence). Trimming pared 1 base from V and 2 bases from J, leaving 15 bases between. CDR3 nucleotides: TGTGCCAGCAGCCAAGGGGGACGGGGGCTAACCTACGAGCAGTACTTC. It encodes CASSQGGRGLTYEQYF.

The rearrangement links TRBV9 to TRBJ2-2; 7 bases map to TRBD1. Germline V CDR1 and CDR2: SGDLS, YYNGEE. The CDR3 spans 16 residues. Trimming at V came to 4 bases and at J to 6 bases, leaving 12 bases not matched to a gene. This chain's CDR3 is CASSLRQGARAGELFF. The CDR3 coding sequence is TGTGCCAGCAGCCTCCGACAGGGAGCAAGGGCCGGGGAGCTGTTTTTT. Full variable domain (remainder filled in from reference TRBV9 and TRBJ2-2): DSGVTQTPKHLITATGQRVTLRCSPRSGDLSVYWYQQSLDQGLQFLIQYYNGEERAKGNILERFSAQQFPDLHSELNLSSLELGDSALYFCASSLRQGARAGELFFGEGSRLTVL.

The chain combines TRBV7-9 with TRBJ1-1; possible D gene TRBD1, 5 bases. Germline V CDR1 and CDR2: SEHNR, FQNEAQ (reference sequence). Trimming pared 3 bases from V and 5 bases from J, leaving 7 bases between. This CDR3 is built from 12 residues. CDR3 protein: CASSFRETEAFF. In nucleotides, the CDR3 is TGTGCCAGCAGCTTCAGGGAAACTGAAGCTTTCTTT. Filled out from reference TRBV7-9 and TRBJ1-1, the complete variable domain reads DTGVSQNPRHKITKRGQNVTFRCDPISEHNRLYWYRQTLGQGPEFLTYFQNEAQLEKSRLLSDRFSAERPKGSFSTLEIQRTEQGDSAMYLCASSFRETEAFFGQGTRLTVV.

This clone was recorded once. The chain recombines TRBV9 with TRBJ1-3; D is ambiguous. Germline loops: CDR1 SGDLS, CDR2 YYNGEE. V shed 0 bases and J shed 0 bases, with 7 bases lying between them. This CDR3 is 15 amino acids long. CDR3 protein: CASSVGPFSGNTIYF. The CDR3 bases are TGTGCCAGCAGCGTAGGGCCCTTCTCTGGAAACACCATATATTTT.

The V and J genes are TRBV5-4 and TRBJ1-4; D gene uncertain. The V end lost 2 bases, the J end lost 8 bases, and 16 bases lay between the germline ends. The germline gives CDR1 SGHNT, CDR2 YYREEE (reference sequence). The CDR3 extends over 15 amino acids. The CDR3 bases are TGTGCCAGCAGCTTCGGAAGGGAGAGGGAGGAAAAACTGTTTTTT. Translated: CASSFGREREEKLFF.

CDR3: CASSEAGTGFSPLHF. The CDR3, as DNA: TGTGCCAGCAGTGAAGCCGGGACAGGGTTTTCACCCCTCCACTTT. The chain couples TRBV2 to TRBJ1-6; TRBD1 matches 9 bases. Trimming at V came to 0 bases and at J to 9 bases, leaving 3 bases not matched to a gene. The CDR3 loop spans 15 amino acids. The germline gives CDR1 SNHLY, CDR2 FYNNEI.

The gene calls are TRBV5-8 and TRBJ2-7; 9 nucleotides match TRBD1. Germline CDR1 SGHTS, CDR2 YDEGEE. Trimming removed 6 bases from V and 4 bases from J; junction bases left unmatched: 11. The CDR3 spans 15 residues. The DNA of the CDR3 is TGTGCCAGCACCACCCTGCGGACAGGGGTATACGAGCAGTACTTC. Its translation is CASTTLRTGVYEQYF.

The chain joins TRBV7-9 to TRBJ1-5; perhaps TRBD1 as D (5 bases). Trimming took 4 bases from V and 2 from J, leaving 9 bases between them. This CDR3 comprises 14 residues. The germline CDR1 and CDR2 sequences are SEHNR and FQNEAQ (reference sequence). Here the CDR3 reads CASSSTVGNQPQHF. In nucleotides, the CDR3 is TGTGCCAGCAGCTCGACAGTTGGCAATCAGCCCCAGCATTTT. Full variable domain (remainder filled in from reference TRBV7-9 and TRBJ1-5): DTGVSQNPRHKITKRGQNVTFRCDPISEHNRLYWYRQTLGQGPEFLTYFQNEAQLEKSRLLSDRFSAERPKGSFSTLEIQRTEQGDSAMYLCASSSTVGNQPQHFGDGTRLSIL.

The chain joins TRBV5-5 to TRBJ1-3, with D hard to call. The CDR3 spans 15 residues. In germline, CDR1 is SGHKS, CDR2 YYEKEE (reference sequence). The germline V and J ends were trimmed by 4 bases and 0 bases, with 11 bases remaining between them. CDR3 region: CASSGSAYSGNTIYF. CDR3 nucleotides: TGTGCCAGCAGCGGCAGTGCTTACTCTGGAAACACCATATATTTT.

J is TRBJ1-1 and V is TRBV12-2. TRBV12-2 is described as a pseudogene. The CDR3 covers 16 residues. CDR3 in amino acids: CASRLGGSTVNTEAFF. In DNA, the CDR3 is TGTGCAAGTCGCTTAGGTGGGTCGACGGTGAACACTGAAGCTTTCTTT.

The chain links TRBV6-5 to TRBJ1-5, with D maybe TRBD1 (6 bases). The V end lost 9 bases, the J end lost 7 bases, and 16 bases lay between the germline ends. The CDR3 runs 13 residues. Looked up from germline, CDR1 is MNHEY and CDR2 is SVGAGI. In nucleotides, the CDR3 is TGTGCCAGGAACGGCAGGGGTAGGCAGCCCCAGCATTTT. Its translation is CARNGRGRQPQHF.

CDR3 in amino acids: CASSLLGDNEQFF. In DNA form, the CDR3 reads TGTGCCAGCAGTTTATTAGGGGACAATGAGCAGTTCTTC. The J gene is TRBJ2-1, the V gene TRBV27; maybe TRBD1 (5 bases). CDR1 and CDR2 (germline): MNHEY, SMNVEV (reference sequence). The CDR3 extends over 13 amino acids. Trimming pared 1 base from V and 5 bases from J, leaving 6 bases between.

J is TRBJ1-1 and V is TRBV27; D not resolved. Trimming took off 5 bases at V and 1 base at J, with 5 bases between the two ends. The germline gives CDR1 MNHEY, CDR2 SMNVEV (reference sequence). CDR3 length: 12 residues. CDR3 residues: CASSRQNTEAFF. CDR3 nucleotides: TGTGCCAGCAGTCGTCAGAACACTGAAGCTTTCTTT.

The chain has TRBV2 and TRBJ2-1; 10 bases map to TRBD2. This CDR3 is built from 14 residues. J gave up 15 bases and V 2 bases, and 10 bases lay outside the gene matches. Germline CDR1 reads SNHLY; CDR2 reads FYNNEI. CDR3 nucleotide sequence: TGTGCCAGCAGTGAACGAAGCGGGGGGGCCAACCGGTTCTTC. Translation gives CASSERSGGANRFF.

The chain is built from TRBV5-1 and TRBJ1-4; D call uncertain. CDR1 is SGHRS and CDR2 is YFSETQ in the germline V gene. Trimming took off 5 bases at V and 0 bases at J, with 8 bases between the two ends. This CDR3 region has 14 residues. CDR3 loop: CASSDGATNEKLFF. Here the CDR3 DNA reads TGCGCCAGCAGTGACGGAGCAACTAATGAAAAACTGTTTTTT.

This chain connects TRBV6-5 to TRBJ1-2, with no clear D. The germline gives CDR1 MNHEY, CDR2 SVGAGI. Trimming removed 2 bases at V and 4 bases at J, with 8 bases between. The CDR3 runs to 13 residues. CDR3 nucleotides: TGTGCCAGCAGTTACGGCAGTACCTATGGCTACACCTTC. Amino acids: CASSYGSTYGYTF.

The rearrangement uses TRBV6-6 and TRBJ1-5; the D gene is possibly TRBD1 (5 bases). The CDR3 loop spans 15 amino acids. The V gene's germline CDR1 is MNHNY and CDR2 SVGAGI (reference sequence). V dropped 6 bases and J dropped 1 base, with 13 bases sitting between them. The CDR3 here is CASSPPGSSNQPQHF. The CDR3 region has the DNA TGTGCCAGCAGCCCACCAGGGAGCAGCAATCAGCCCCAGCATTTT.

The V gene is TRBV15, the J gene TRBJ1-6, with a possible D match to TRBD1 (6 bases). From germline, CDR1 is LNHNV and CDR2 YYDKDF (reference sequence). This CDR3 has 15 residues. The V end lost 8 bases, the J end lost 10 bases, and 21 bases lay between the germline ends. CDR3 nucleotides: TGTGCCACCTCACCGGGGGGCGCAATGAACTCACCCCTCCACTTT. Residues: CATSPGGAMNSPLHF.

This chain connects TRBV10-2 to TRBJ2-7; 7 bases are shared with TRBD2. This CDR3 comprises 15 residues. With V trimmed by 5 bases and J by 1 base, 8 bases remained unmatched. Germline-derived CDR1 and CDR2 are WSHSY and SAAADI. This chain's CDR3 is CASSPGGRGSYEQYF. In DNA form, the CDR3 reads TGCGCCAGCAGTCCTGGAGGGCGGGGGTCCTACGAGCAGTACTTC.

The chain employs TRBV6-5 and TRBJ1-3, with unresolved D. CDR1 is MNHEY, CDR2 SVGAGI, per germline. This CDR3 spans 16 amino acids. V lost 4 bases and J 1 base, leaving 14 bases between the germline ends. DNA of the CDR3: TGTGCCAGCAGTTCTCGGGAGGCCGCTTCTGGAAACACCATATATTTT. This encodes CASSSREAASGNTIYF.